This T cell receptor (beta chain) was retrieved from a study of PD-L1 blockade in urothelial cancer. At the level of the study: Males with bladder-origin urothelial cancer constituted about 85% of the 29 patients. Whole-study results and caveats: Pretreatment peripheral blood TCR clonality that fell below the median predicted better survival among the patients studied.

This clone was seen more than once but under ten times. Its antigen is undetermined. CDR3 length: 16 residues. Germline V gene sequence: CDR1 KGHSH, CDR2 LQKENI. V was clipped by 3 bases and J by 8 bases; unmatched bases: 11. The diagnosis in patients was locally advanced or metastatic urothelial carcinoma. TCRdb keeps only in-frame clones here, not all; method: immunoSEQ multiplex PCR. The sample lists roughly 29,000 clones; approximately 79% were seen once. The source material was PBMCs, sampled around atezolizumab (anti-PD-L1) treatment. The chain is built from TRBV18 and TRBJ2-3, with 10 bases that match TRBD2. This clonotype originated in a man between 50 and 59 years old with urothelial cancer. CDR3 sequence: CASSPTVAGGTGTQYF. The CDR3 bases are TGTGCCAGCTCACCTACCGTAGCGGGAGGAACGGGTACGCAGTATTTT.